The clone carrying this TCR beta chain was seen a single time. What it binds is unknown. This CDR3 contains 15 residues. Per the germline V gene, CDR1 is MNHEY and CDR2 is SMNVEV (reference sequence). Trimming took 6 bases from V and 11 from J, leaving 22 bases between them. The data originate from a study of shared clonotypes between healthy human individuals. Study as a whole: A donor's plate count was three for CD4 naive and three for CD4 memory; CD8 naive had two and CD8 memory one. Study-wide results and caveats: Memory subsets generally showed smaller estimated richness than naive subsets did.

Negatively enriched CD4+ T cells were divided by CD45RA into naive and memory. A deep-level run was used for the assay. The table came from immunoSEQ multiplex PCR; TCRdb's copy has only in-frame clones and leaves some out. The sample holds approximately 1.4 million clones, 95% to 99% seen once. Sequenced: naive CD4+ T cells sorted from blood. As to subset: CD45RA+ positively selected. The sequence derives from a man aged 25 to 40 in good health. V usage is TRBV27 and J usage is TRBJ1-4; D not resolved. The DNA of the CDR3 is TGTGCCAGCAGCTCCAGAGTCGACCGAACTAGTAAACTGTTTTTT. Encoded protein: CASSSRVDRTSKLFF.